These T cell receptor beta chains were read from a single sample in a study of T cells in Graves' hyperthyroidism and ophthalmopathy. TCRdb re-called the multiplex PCR reads with MiXCR, one entry per CDR3 protein. The sample has 800,000 or so distinct CDR3 sequences; 38% are singletons. What was sequenced was blood. Receptors originate from a man aged 18-30 years with Graves' hyperthyroidism. Both conserved end residues are part of each CDR3. D genes are given only for firm matches. Not all rows give a size; the values are once, few, many and, for expanded clones, a class.

clone_size: few; v_call: TRBV12-3/TRBV12-4; d_call: .; j_call: TRBJ1-5; cdr3_nt: TGTGCCAGCAGTGCTACAGGGATGCAGCCCCAGCATTTT; cdr3_aa: CASSATGMQPQHF
clone_size: many; v_call: TRBV7-2; d_call: TRBD1; j_call: TRBJ1-2; cdr3_nt: TGTGCCAGCAGTTGGACAGGAAACTATGGCTACACCTTC; cdr3_aa: CASSWTGNYGYTF
clone_size: .; v_call: TRBV10-3; d_call: .; j_call: TRBJ2-7; cdr3_nt: TGTGCCAGCAGTACGGAGGGGACAGTCTCCTACGAGCAGTACTTC; cdr3_aa: CASSTEGTVSYEQYF
clone_size: many; v_call: TRBV7-2; d_call: .; j_call: TRBJ1-3; cdr3_nt: TGTGCCAGCAGCCCCGGGGCGAGCTCTGGAAACACCATATATTTT; cdr3_aa: CASSPGASSGNTIYF
clone_size: few; v_call: TRBV6-4; d_call: .; j_call: TRBJ2-2; cdr3_nt: TGTGCCAGCAGTGACTCCCTGCGGGACACCGGGGAGCTGTTTTTT; cdr3_aa: CASSDSLRDTGELFF
clone_size: .; v_call: TRBV9; d_call: .; j_call: TRBJ2-5; cdr3_nt: TGTGCCAGCAGCTTAGGAGTAGTTAAAGAGACCCAGTACTTC; cdr3_aa: CASSLGVVKETQYF
clone_size: .; v_call: TRBV11-2; d_call: .; j_call: TRBJ2-7; cdr3_nt: TGTGCCAGCAGCTTCTTAGAGGGTGGGGAGGCAGGACCCCACTACGAGCAGTACTTC; cdr3_aa: CASSFLEGGEAGPHYEQYF
clone_size: .; v_call: TRBV25-1; d_call: .; j_call: TRBJ2-6; cdr3_nt: TGTGCCAGTGGAACAGGTCTTGCTGGCACCAACGTCCTGACTTTC; cdr3_aa: CASGTGLAGTNVLTF
clone_size: .; v_call: TRBV9; d_call: .; j_call: TRBJ2-5; cdr3_nt: TGTGCCAGCAGTTACCCGCTGGGGGCCGTCGAACGTGAGACCCAGTACTTC; cdr3_aa: CASSYPLGAVERETQYF
clone_size: few; v_call: TRBV9; d_call: .; j_call: TRBJ2-2; cdr3_nt: TGTGCCAGCAGCCCCCTCCCCGCCGGGGAGCTGTTTTTT; cdr3_aa: CASSPLPAGELFF
clone_size: .; v_call: TRBV7-2; d_call: .; j_call: TRBJ2-1; cdr3_nt: TGTGCCAGCAGCTGGGGCCTGGCAGAGCAGTTCTTC; cdr3_aa: CASSWGLAEQFF
clone_size: .; v_call: TRBV15; d_call: .; j_call: TRBJ2-5; cdr3_nt: TGTGCCACCGGCAGACTCCGACTAGATTACTTGGAGACCCAGTACTTC; cdr3_aa: CATGRLRLDYLETQYF
clone_size: .; v_call: TRBV9; d_call: .; j_call: TRBJ2-6; cdr3_nt: TGTGCCAGCAGCTTAATGGACTCCTCTGGGGCCAACGTCCTGACTTTC; cdr3_aa: CASSLMDSSGANVLTF
clone_size: .; v_call: TRBV10-3; d_call: .; j_call: TRBJ1-1; cdr3_nt: TGTGCCAGCAGTGGCAGGCAGGACACTGAAGCTTTCTTT; cdr3_aa: CASSGRQDTEAFF
clone_size: many; v_call: TRBV7-8; d_call: TRBD1; j_call: TRBJ1-1; cdr3_nt: TGTGCCAGCAGCCCACGACAGGGATGGAACACTGAAGCTTTCTTT; cdr3_aa: CASSPRQGWNTEAFF
clone_size: once; v_call: TRBV20-1; d_call: TRBD1; j_call: TRBJ1-6; cdr3_nt: TGCAGTGCTAGGGGGACAGGAGAGTACTCTAATTCACCCCTCCACTTT; cdr3_aa: CSARGTGEYSNSPLHF
clone_size: .; v_call: TRBV12-3/TRBV12-4; d_call: TRBD1; j_call: TRBJ2-2; cdr3_nt: TGTGCCAGCAGACCCCAGGGACAGGGGCGATCCGGGGAGCTGTTTTTT; cdr3_aa: CASRPQGQGRSGELFF
clone_size: many; v_call: TRBV10-3; d_call: .; j_call: TRBJ2-5; cdr3_nt: TGTGCCATCAGGGACCGCCAAGAGACCCAGTACTTC; cdr3_aa: CAIRDRQETQYF
clone_size: few; v_call: TRBV2; d_call: .; j_call: TRBJ2-2; cdr3_nt: TGTGCCAGCAATACAGCCACCGGGGAGCTGTTTTTT; cdr3_aa: CASNTATGELFF
clone_size: .; v_call: TRBV7-9; d_call: TRBD2; j_call: TRBJ2-7; cdr3_nt: TGTGCCAGCAGTTTGGGCCAGGCGGGGGTCATCTACGAGCAGTACTTC; cdr3_aa: CASSLGQAGVIYEQYF
clone_size: .; v_call: TRBV12-3/TRBV12-4; d_call: .; j_call: TRBJ2-7; cdr3_nt: TGTGCCAGCAGTTTATCCAGGGGTATATCCTACGAGCAGTACTTC; cdr3_aa: CASSLSRGISYEQYF
clone_size: many; v_call: TRBV7-3; d_call: .; j_call: TRBJ2-5; cdr3_nt: TGTGCCAGCAGCTTAAGGGGGGCAGGGGAGACCCAGTACTTC; cdr3_aa: CASSLRGAGETQYF
clone_size: .; v_call: TRBV25-1; d_call: .; j_call: TRBJ1-5; cdr3_nt: TGTGCCAGTTTTAGCGATCAGCCCCAGCATTTT; cdr3_aa: CASFSDQPQHF
clone_size: many; v_call: TRBV7-3; d_call: .; j_call: TRBJ2-6; cdr3_nt: TGTGCCAGCAGCTCCCCGGACTTGGGACTCAACGTCCTGACTTTC; cdr3_aa: CASSSPDLGLNVLTF
clone_size: .; v_call: TRBV11-3; d_call: .; j_call: TRBJ2-5; cdr3_nt: TGTGCCAGCAGCCCCGCCCGAAAAGAGACCCAGTACTTC; cdr3_aa: CASSPARKETQYF
clone_size: .; v_call: TRBV2; d_call: TRBD2; j_call: TRBJ2-5; cdr3_nt: TGTGCCCTACGACTAGCGGGGAGGGGGCGAGAGACCCAGTACTTC; cdr3_aa: CALRLAGRGRETQYF
clone_size: many; v_call: TRBV25-1; d_call: .; j_call: TRBJ1-4; cdr3_nt: TGTGCCAGCAGTGAATACCGGACCAGTGGGGAAAAACTGTTTTTT; cdr3_aa: CASSEYRTSGEKLFF
clone_size: many; v_call: TRBV25-1; d_call: .; j_call: TRBJ1-1; cdr3_nt: TGTGCCAGCAACTGGGGCTCTGAAGCTTTCTTT; cdr3_aa: CASNWGSEAFF
clone_size: .; v_call: TRBV6-5; d_call: .; j_call: TRBJ1-1; cdr3_nt: TGTGCCAGCAGTTACGGGGGGATCGTTGGTTCTGAAGCTTTCTTT; cdr3_aa: CASSYGGIVGSEAFF
clone_size: many; v_call: TRBV2; d_call: .; j_call: TRBJ1-6; cdr3_nt: TGTGCCAGCAGTGAAAGGCGGACACCCCTCCACTTT; cdr3_aa: CASSERRTPLHF
clone_size: many; v_call: TRBV6-6; d_call: .; j_call: TRBJ1-1; cdr3_nt: TGCGCCAGCAGAAGACAGAACACTGAAGCTTTCTTT; cdr3_aa: CASRRQNTEAFF
clone_size: many; v_call: TRBV7-3; d_call: .; j_call: TRBJ1-1; cdr3_nt: TGTGCCAGCAGGGCACAGGGAGAAACTGAAGCTTTCTTT; cdr3_aa: CASRAQGETEAFF
clone_size: .; v_call: TRBV9; d_call: .; j_call: TRBJ2-5; cdr3_nt: TGTGCCAGCAGCCAAGATCGGAGGCGGGTCCCCTCGGAGACCCAGTACTTC; cdr3_aa: CASSQDRRRVPSETQYF
clone_size: few; v_call: TRBV12-3/TRBV12-4; d_call: TRBD1; j_call: TRBJ1-2; cdr3_nt: TGTGCCAGCAGTTTTAGGGGGCCCCAGTCTAACTATGGCTACACCTTC; cdr3_aa: CASSFRGPQSNYGYTF
clone_size: few; v_call: TRBV19; d_call: .; j_call: TRBJ1-5; cdr3_nt: TGTGCCAGCAGCACGGCCGGGGGGAACCAGCATTTT; cdr3_aa: CASSTAGGNQHF
clone_size: many; v_call: TRBV9; d_call: .; j_call: TRBJ2-7; cdr3_nt: TGTGCCAGCAGCCCGTCGACAGGATCAGGCGAGCAGTACTTC; cdr3_aa: CASSPSTGSGEQYF
clone_size: few; v_call: TRBV5-4; d_call: .; j_call: TRBJ1-4; cdr3_nt: TGTGCCAGCAGCACGGATGGGGGGGGAGAGCATGAAAAACTGTTTTTT; cdr3_aa: CASSTDGGGEHEKLFF
clone_size: .; v_call: TRBV12-5; d_call: .; j_call: TRBJ2-7; cdr3_nt: TGTGCTAGTGGTTTGGCCTCGGACAACGAGCAGTACTTC; cdr3_aa: CASGLASDNEQYF
clone_size: .; v_call: TRBV25-1; d_call: .; j_call: TRBJ1-2; cdr3_nt: TGTGCCAGCAGTGAATATGGGGGTAACTATGGCTACACCTTC; cdr3_aa: CASSEYGGNYGYTF
clone_size: few; v_call: TRBV19; d_call: .; j_call: TRBJ1-5; cdr3_nt: TGTGCCAGTAACCCTATCGCGGGACCTCGGAAGAGGCAGCCCCAGCATTTT; cdr3_aa: CASNPIAGPRKRQPQHF
clone_size: many; v_call: TRBV2; d_call: .; j_call: TRBJ1-5; cdr3_nt: TGTGCCAGCAGTGAAATGGGGCAGCCCCAGCATTTT; cdr3_aa: CASSEMGQPQHF